This T cell receptor (beta chain) stems from a study of regulatory and conventional T cells in RAG deficiency. Study results and limitations: Shannon entropy fell and Simpson indices rose in RAG-deficient patients. Omenn CD25-high CD127-low cells may be activated cells, not true Tregs. In Omenn syndrome, Treg and Tconv repertoires overlapped >75%.

The CDR3 loop spans 16 amino acids. Germline V lookup: CDR1 MDHEN, CDR2 SYDVKM. V was clipped by 7 bases and J by 2 bases, with 20 bases between them. As to this clone: Its cognate antigen is unknown.

Method: immunoSEQ multiplex PCR; TCRdb's copy keeps in-frame clones and lacks some. The data contain 45,000 or so clones, over 80% of them singletons. The sorted conventional CD4+ T cells were CD25-low and CD127-high, with genomic DNA sequenced. The same specimen was also included in a second study, on regulatory T cells. That study adds: The PCR used 52 TRBV and 13 TRBJ primers. Skewed V and J usage and few unique V-J pairs marked patient repertoires, most in Tregs.

Sequenced sample: CD4+ effector T cells sorted from blood. The V call is TRBV28, the J call TRBJ2-5; either TRBD1 or TRBD2 may fit D (5 bases each). The source of this sequence is a human donor in good health. The CDR3 loop is CASTKRPGRSQETQYF. CDR3 DNA sequence: TGTGCCAGCACCAAGAGGCCGGGACGTAGTCAAGAGACCCAGTACTTC. The variable domain in full, completed from reference TRBV28 and TRBJ2-5, reads DVKVTQSSRYLVKRTGEKVFLECVQDMDHENMFWYRQDPGLGLRLIYFSYDVKMKEKGDIPEGYSVSREKKERFSLILESASTNQTSMYLCASTKRPGRSQETQYFGPGTRLLVL.